This record concerns one T cell receptor (beta chain) sequence. Profiling that covered TCR beta VDJ and CDR3 relied on genomic DNA as its template. TCRdb passed the reads through MiXCR, listing each CDR3 protein once. The data contain about 170,000 distinct CDR3 sequences, roughly 63% of them seen just once; the ten biggest clones take up less than 55%. This entry belongs to a study of CD8+CD57+ T cells in acquired aplastic anemia. The CDR3 runs to 15 residues. The V gene's germline CDR1 is KGHDR and CDR2 SFDVKD. V dropped 9 bases and J dropped 4; count of bases not matched to a gene: 10. The chain combines TRBV24-1 with TRBJ2-1; the match to TRBD1 covers 8 bases. This sequence originates from a human donor in good health. Sequenced material: sorted CD4+, CD8+, or CD8+CD57+ T cells (not recorded which) from PBMCs. This CDR3 is CATAGPGTGYNEQFF. The CDR3 bases are TGTGCCACCGCCGGGCCGGGGACAGGTTACAATGAGCAGTTCTTC.